These 19 T cell receptor beta chains originate from one sample sequenced in a study of blood T cell repertoires in COVID-19. Data came from immunoSEQ multiplex PCR; TCRdb stores just in-frame clones and leaves some out. The data show about 130,000 clones, 81% seen once. The sequencing sample was made of peripheral blood. Receptors were obtained from a man under 40 with COVID-19, enrolled during active disease.

The chain couples TRBV27 to TRBJ1-5, with D unresolved. V dropped 5 bases and J dropped 1 base, with 9 bases sitting between them. Germline V CDR1 and CDR2: MNHEY, SMNVEV (reference sequence). The CDR3 runs 14 residues. Here the CDR3 reads CASSVAESNQPQHF. The CDR3 DNA reads TGTGCCAGCAGTGTAGCCGAGAGCAATCAGCCCCAGCATTTT.

V is TRBV28 and J is TRBJ1-4, with 11 bases fitting TRBD1. Germline CDR1 reads MDHEN; CDR2 reads SYDVKM. The CDR3 is 15 residues long. V was clipped by 7 bases and J by 8 bases; unmatched bases: 9. As DNA, the CDR3 is TGTGCCAGCACGAGAGTAGGGACAGGGGGGGAAAAACTGTTTTTT. Its translation: CASTRVGTGGEKLFF.

There are many counts of this clone. The chain is built from TRBV24-1 and TRBJ2-7; D is possibly TRBD2 (6 bases). Trimming shortened V by 7 bases and J by 1 base, and 7 bases separated the two germline ends. The CDR3 consists of 12 residues. Germline CDR1 and CDR2: KGHDR and SFDVKD. This chain's CDR3 is CATSAGSYEQYF. The CDR3 DNA reads TGTGCCACCAGCGCGGGGTCCTACGAGCAGTACTTC.

This chain connects TRBV28 to TRBJ1-4; a weak D match, TRBD1 (5 bases). This CDR3 contains 15 residues. Germline V gene data show CDR1 as MDHEN and CDR2 as SYDVKM. V lost 3 bases to trimming and J lost 4 bases, with 12 bases between them. The CDR3 DNA reads as TGTGCCAGCAGTTTGAACTCAGGGTTTAATGAAAAACTGTTTTTT. Translated, it gives CASSLNSGFNEKLFF.

This clone was picked up one time. V gene TRBV30 combines with J gene TRBJ1-3; no reliable D call. This CDR3 has 14 residues. Deletions cut 6 bases from V and 0 bases from J, with 12 bases between. Germline V gene sequence: CDR1 GTSNPN, CDR2 SVGIG (reference sequence). The CDR3 nucleotides are TGTGCCTGCCCACACGAAAACTCTGGAAACACCATATATTTT. Its protein product is CACPHENSGNTIYF.

A note on this clone: An end of the junction does not agree with germline; a read error may underlie this. The genes are TRBV18 and TRBJ2-1, with no clear D. Per germline, CDR1 KGHSH and CDR2 LQKENI. The length of the CDR3 is 15 residues. The CDR3 sequence: CASTPSEISYNEQFF. In DNA form, the CDR3 reads TGTGCCAGCACACCGTCCGAGATCTCCTACAATGAGCAGTTCTTC.

The genes are TRBV28 and TRBJ1-1; no clear D. From germline, CDR1 is MDHEN and CDR2 SYDVKM. The CDR3 length is 12 residues. The V gene lost 4 bases and the J gene lost 8 bases, with 11 bases spanning the gap. In DNA form, the CDR3 reads TGTGCCAGCAGTTCTACAGACGGAGAAGCTTTCTTT. Its translation is CASSSTDGEAFF.

V is TRBV7-2 and J is TRBJ1-5, with TRBD1 identical over 9 bases. The J segment lost 2 bases and the V segment lost 5 bases, leaving 13 bases of the junction unmatched. The CDR3 length is 18 residues. CDR1 and CDR2 (germline): SGHTA, FQGNSA. CDR3 amino acids: CASSITGGMVGGNQPQHF. The CDR3 bases are TGTGCCAGCAGCATAACAGGGGGCATGGTCGGTGGCAATCAGCCCCAGCATTTT.

This chain links TRBV6-1 with TRBJ2-6; TRBD1 matches at 11 bases. Trimming took 4 bases from V and 1 from J; bases not matched to a gene: 6. The CDR3 runs 18 residues. Germline CDR1 is MNHNS and CDR2 is SASEGT. The CDR3 reads CASSARGTGGSGANVLTF. CDR3 bases: TGTGCCAGCAGTGCTCGCGGGACAGGGGGTTCTGGGGCCAACGTCCTGACTTTC.

This chain joins TRBV10-3 and TRBJ1-5; perhaps TRBD1 as D (5 bases). The germline CDR1 and CDR2 sequences are ENHRY and SYGVKD. V was cut by 0 bases and J by 7 bases, with 13 bases left in between. CDR3 length: 15 residues. The chain's CDR3 is CAISESTRGNQPQHF. CDR3 DNA sequence: TGTGCCATCAGTGAGTCGACTCGGGGGAACCAGCCCCAGCATTTT.

The sample holds many counts of this clone. V usage is TRBV14 and J usage is TRBJ1-2, with TRBD1 matching 8 bases. Germline V gene lookup returns CDR1 SGHDN and CDR2 FVKESK. CDR3 size: 13 residues. The V segment lost 5 bases and the J segment 11 bases; nucleotides outside the gene matches: 10. The CDR3 loop reads CASSLGTGGRYTF. CDR3 nucleotides: TGTGCCAGCAGCTTAGGGACAGGCGGACGGTACACCTTC.

The chain couples TRBV5-1 to TRBJ2-2, with 15 bases that match TRBD2. V lost 7 bases, J lost 4 bases, and 5 bases stayed unmatched. The CDR3 has 16 amino acids. Germline loops: CDR1 SGHRS, CDR2 YFSETQ. CDR3 loop: CASRTSGRDSTGELFF. For the CDR3, the DNA is TGCGCCAGCCGGACTAGCGGGAGGGATTCCACCGGGGAGCTGTTTTTT.

This chain joins TRBV9 and TRBJ2-1; 12 bases match TRBD1. Germline CDR1 reads SGDLS; CDR2 reads YYNGEE. The CDR3 is made up of 15 amino acids. J lost 8 bases, V lost 3 bases, and 6 bases had no gene match. CDR3: CASSAGGQGAYEQFF. Here the CDR3 DNA reads TGTGCCAGCAGCGCCGGGGGACAGGGGGCCTATGAGCAGTTCTTC.

J is TRBJ2-5 and V is TRBV27; possible D gene TRBD1, 6 bases. The CDR3 has 12 residues. Trimming pared 7 bases from V and 2 bases from J, leaving 8 bases between. Germline V CDR1 and CDR2: MNHEY, SMNVEV (reference sequence). CDR3 bases: TGTGCCAGCATGGACAGTCAAGAGACCCAGTACTTC. This translates into CASMDSQETQYF.

This clone was detected once. V gene TRBV7-3 combines with J gene TRBJ1-1; TRBD1 aligns across 10 bases. Trimming removed 4 bases from V and 3 bases from J; junction bases left unmatched: 5. Germline assignment: CDR1 SGHTA and CDR2 FQGTGA. This CDR3 spans 15 amino acids. The CDR3: CASSYGTGEDTEAFF. CDR3 nucleotide sequence: TGTGCCAGCAGCTACGGGACAGGGGAGGACACTGAAGCTTTCTTT.

The V call is TRBV7-2, the J call TRBJ2-2, with a weak D call TRBD1 (6 bases). The CDR3 has 15 residues. Germline V gene lookup returns CDR1 SGHTA and CDR2 FQGNSA. Deletions cut 4 bases from V and 2 bases from J, with 11 bases between. This CDR3 is CASSYRTANTGELFF. The CDR3 bases are TGTGCCAGCAGCTACCGGACAGCCAACACCGGGGAGCTGTTTTTT. The entire variable domain, with the rest obtained from reference TRBV7-2 and TRBJ2-2, is as follows: GAGVSQSPSNKVTEKGKDVELRCDPISGHTALYWYRQSLGQGLEFLIYFQGNSAPDKSGLPSDRFSAERTGGSVSTLTIQRTQQEDSAVYLCASSYRTANTGELFFGEGSRLTVL.

The rearrangement links TRBV7-2 to TRBJ2-5; D unresolved. This CDR3 comprises 12 residues. Trimming shortened V by 5 bases and J by 1 base, and 5 bases separated the two germline ends. Germline CDR1 and CDR2: SGHTA and FQGNSA. CDR3 in amino acids: CASSPFQETQYF. Written as DNA, the CDR3 is TGTGCCAGCAGCCCGTTCCAAGAGACCCAGTACTTC.

This clone showed up just once. The V call is TRBV19, the J call TRBJ2-2, with D possibly TRBD1 on 6 matching bases. Germline V CDR1 and CDR2: LNHDA, SQIVND (reference sequence). The ends were cut back, 6 bases at V and 1 base at J, with 9 bases in the middle. The CDR3 loop spans 14 amino acids. DNA for the CDR3: TGTGCCAGTAGCCCGACAGGGAACACCGGGGAGCTGTTTTTT. This encodes CASSPTGNTGELFF. The whole variable domain, filled in from reference TRBV19 and TRBJ2-2, reads DGGITQSPKYLFRKEGQNVTLSCEQNLNHDAMYWYRQDPGQGLRLIYYSQIVNDFQKGDIAEGYSVSREKKESFPLTVTSAQKNPTAFYLCASSPTGNTGELFFGEGSRLTVL.

The rearrangement joins TRBV5-1 to TRBJ1-5; D is possibly TRBD1 (6 bases). This CDR3 has 20 amino acids. The germline gives CDR1 SGHRS, CDR2 YFSETQ. Trimming shortened V by 4 bases and J by 4 bases, and 30 bases separated the two germline ends. CDR3 DNA: TGCGCCAGCAGCCGACACCGCCTAGAAACCGCGAAAGGGGGTAATCAGCCCCAGCATTTT. As protein: CASSRHRLETAKGGNQPQHF. Complete variable domain (other parts from reference TRBV5-1 and TRBJ1-5): KAGVTQTPRYLIKTRGQQVTLSCSPISGHRSVSWYQQTPGQGLQFLFEYFSETQRNKGNFPGRFSGRQFSNSRSEMNVSTLELGDSALYLCASSRHRLETAKGGNQPQHFGDGTRLSIL.